This TCR beta chain is from a study of blood T cell repertoires in COVID-19. Germline V gene data show CDR1 as SEHNR and CDR2 as FQNEAQ (reference sequence). The length of the CDR3 is 15 residues. J lost 4 bases, V lost 5 bases, and 8 bases had no gene match. Sequenced by immunoSEQ multiplex PCR; TCRdb stores in-frame clones only, minus some. Among fewer than 350,000 clones, 88% were seen once, and the ten largest hold 1.5% to 2%. This chain uses TRBV7-9 with TRBJ1-3; 7 nucleotides line up with TRBD1. The clonotype originates from a woman in her thirties with COVID-19, enrolled during active disease. What was sequenced was peripheral blood. CDR3 nucleotides: TGTGCCAGCAGCCCCCTAGGCAGGGGGGGAAACACCATATATTTT. Translated, it gives CASSPLGRGGNTIYF.